Following are 11 T cell receptor beta chains from one sample sequenced in a study of immune evolution from preneoplasia to lung adenocarcinoma. The protocol was immunoSEQ multiplex PCR, while the TCRdb copy is restricted to in-frame clones and leaves out a portion. The table has around 25,000 clones, roughly 74% seen once. Material for sequencing was FFPE invasive lung adenocarcinoma tissue. The source is a person between 60 and 70 years old with invasive lung adenocarcinoma. Some clones in this sample may be carry-over from other donors' samples.

CDR3 in DNA: TGTGCCAGTAGCACCTCCAGGGACAGGAAGGCTGGAAACACCATATATTTT. It codes for CASSTSRDRKAGNTIYF. This chain links TRBV19 with TRBJ1-3; 8 positions match TRBD1. Germline CDR1 is LNHDA and CDR2 is SQIVND (reference sequence). This CDR3 comprises 17 residues. After removal of 6 bases from V and 2 bases from J, the junction contained 12 bases not matched to a gene.

The chain employs TRBV4-1 and TRBJ2-7, with D perhaps assigned TRBD1 or TRBD2 (7 bases each). Germline V CDR1 and CDR2: MGHRA, YSYEKL. CDR3 length: 16 amino acids. With 4 bases removed from V and 2 bases from J, the gap between germline ends came to 18 bases. DNA of the CDR3: TGCGCCAGCAGCCGGGAGGGGACAGTCCCCACCTACGAGCAGTACTTC. Its translation: CASSREGTVPTYEQYF.

J is TRBJ1-2 and V is TRBV27, with D unresolved. CDR3 length equals 14 residues. Trimming left V 0 bases short and J 8 bases short, with 13 bases between. The germline gives CDR1 MNHEY, CDR2 SMNVEV (reference sequence). CDR3: CASSLSRQAGGYTF. The DNA for the CDR3 is TGTGCCAGCAGTTTATCGAGGCAGGCCGGGGGCTACACCTTC.

The V gene is TRBV21-1, the J gene TRBJ1-3; the D call of TRBD1 is as the table states it, not checked on the DNA. TRBV21-1 is flagged as a pseudogene. This CDR3 spans 18 amino acids. The CDR3 nucleotides are TGTGCCAGCAGCAAAGGGCCAGGTATCCACCCTTCTGGAAACACCATATATTTT. Protein product: CASSKGPGIHPSGNTIYF.

The chain has TRBV28 and TRBJ2-3, with a weak D call TRBD1 (5 bases). Germline loops: CDR1 MDHEN, CDR2 SYDVKM. The CDR3 loop spans 12 amino acids. Trimming left V 8 bases short and J 3 bases short, with 9 bases between. The CDR3 loop reads CASGQGTDTQYF. The CDR3, as DNA: TGTGCCAGCGGCCAGGGAACAGATACGCAGTATTTT.

The CDR3 DNA reads TGCGCCAGCAGCCAAGGGATCCGGGACTCCTCGGCGGGGCTGTTTTTT. Its translation: CASSQGIRDSSAGLFF. This chain joins TRBV4-1 and TRBJ1-4; D is possibly TRBD1 (5 bases). Germline V gives CDR1 MGHRA, CDR2 YSYEKL. The CDR3 covers 16 residues. Trimming shortened V by 1 base and J by 14 bases, and 23 bases separated the two germline ends.

This clone has only a few counts. The V and J genes are TRBV19 and TRBJ1-1; a weak D match, TRBD1 (5 bases). Trimming removed 1 base at V and 0 bases at J, with 6 bases between. The CDR3 spans 14 residues. Germline CDR1 LNHDA, CDR2 SQIVND (reference sequence). In nucleotides, the CDR3 is TGTGCCAGTAGTATAGCCAGGGTGAACACTGAAGCTTTCTTT. It encodes CASSIARVNTEAFF.

The V and J genes are TRBV4-1 and TRBJ2-3; weak D call: TRBD2 (5 bases). Germline lookup yields CDR1 MGHRA and CDR2 YSYEKL. Trimming shortened V by 2 bases and J by 4 bases, and 13 bases separated the two germline ends. The length of the CDR3 is 15 residues. This CDR3 reads CASSQTARGADTQYF. CDR3 nucleotide sequence: TGCGCCAGCAGCCAAACCGCTCGGGGAGCAGATACGCAGTATTTT.

The CDR3 coding sequence is TGTGCCAGCAGGCTGGGACAGGTGAACACTGAAGCTTTCTTT. Its protein product is CASRLGQVNTEAFF. The V call is TRBV28, the J call TRBJ1-1; 8 bases line up with TRBD1. Germline V gene sequence: CDR1 MDHEN, CDR2 SYDVKM. The CDR3 consists of 14 residues. Trimming cost V 6 bases and J 0 bases; bases outside gene matches: 3.

The chain uses TRBV5-1 and TRBJ2-6; no firm D call. CDR3 length: 15 amino acids. The germline V gene has CDR1 SGHRS and CDR2 YFSETQ. Trimming took 7 bases from V and 0 from J, leaving 11 bases between them. This CDR3 is CASGSLYSGANVLTF. Here the CDR3 DNA reads TGCGCCAGCGGCTCATTGTACTCTGGGGCCAACGTCCTGACTTTC.

V usage is TRBV12-5 and J usage is TRBJ2-5, with TRBD2 matching 8 bases. The junction had 5 bases not matched to a gene; V was cut back by 6 bases and J by 5 bases. Germline CDR1 and CDR2: LGHNT and FRNRAP. The CDR3 runs to 13 residues. The CDR3 region is CASGLSGSETQYF. DNA for the CDR3: TGTGCTAGTGGGCTCAGCGGGAGTGAGACCCAGTACTTC.